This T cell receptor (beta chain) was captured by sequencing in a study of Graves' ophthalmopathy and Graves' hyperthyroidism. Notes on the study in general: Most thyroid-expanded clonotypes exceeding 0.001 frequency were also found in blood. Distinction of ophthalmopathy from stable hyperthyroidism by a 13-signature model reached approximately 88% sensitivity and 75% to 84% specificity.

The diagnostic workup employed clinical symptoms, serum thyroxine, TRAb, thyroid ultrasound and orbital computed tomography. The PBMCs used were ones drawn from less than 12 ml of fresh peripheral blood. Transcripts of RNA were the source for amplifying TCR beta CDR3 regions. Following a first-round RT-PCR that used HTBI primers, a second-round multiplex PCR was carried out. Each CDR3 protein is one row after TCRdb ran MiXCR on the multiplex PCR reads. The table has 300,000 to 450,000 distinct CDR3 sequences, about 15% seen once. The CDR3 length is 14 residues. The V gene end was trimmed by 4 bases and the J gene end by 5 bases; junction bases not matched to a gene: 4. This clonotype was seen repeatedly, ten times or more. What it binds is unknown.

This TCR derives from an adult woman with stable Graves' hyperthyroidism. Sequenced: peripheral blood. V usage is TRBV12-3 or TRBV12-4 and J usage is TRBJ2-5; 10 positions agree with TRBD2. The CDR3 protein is CASSSPGLAETQYF. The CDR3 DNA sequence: TGTGCCAGCAGTTCTCCGGGACTAGCGGAGACCCAGTACTTC.